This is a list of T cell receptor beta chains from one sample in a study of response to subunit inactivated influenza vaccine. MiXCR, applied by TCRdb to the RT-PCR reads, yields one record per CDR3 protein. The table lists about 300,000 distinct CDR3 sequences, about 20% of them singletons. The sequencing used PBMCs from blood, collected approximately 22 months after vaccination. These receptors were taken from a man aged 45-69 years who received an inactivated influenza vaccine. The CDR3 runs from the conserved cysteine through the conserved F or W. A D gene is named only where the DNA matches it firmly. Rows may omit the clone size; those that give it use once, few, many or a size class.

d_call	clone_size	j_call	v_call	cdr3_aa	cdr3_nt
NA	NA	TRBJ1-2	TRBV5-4	CASSKEGPPYGYTF	TGTGCCAGCAGCAAGGAAGGGCCCCCTTATGGCTACACCTTC
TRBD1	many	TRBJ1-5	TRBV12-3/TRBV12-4	CASRLQTGGHQPQHF	TGTGCCAGCAGATTACAGACAGGGGGCCACCAGCCCCAGCATTTT
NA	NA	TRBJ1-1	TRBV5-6	CASSLWTEAFF	TGTGCCAGCAGCTTGTGGACTGAAGCTTTCTTT
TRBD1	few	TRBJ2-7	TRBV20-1	CSASWTGSNRPYEQYF	TGCAGTGCTAGCTGGACAGGGTCTAATCGTCCCTACGAGCAGTACTTC
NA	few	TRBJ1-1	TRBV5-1	CASSTPQDRTAFF	TGCGCCAGCAGTACGCCGCAAGACAGGACAGCTTTCTTT
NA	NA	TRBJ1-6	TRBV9	CASSLYRDNSPLHF	TGTGCCAGCAGTCTATACAGGGATAATTCACCCCTCCACTTT
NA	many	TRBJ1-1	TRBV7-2	CASSPGLTEAFF	TGTGCCAGCAGCCCAGGACTGACTGAAGCTTTCTTT
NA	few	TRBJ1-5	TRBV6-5	CASSYSSGSHQPQHF	TGTGCCAGCAGTTACTCGTCGGGTTCGCATCAGCCCCAGCATTTT
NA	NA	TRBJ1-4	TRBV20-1	CSARDPRDLGKLFF	TGCAGTGCTAGAGATCCGAGGGATTTGGGAAAACTGTTTTTT
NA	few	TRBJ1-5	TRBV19	CASSKGGTGQPQHF	TGTGCCAGTAGTAAGGGGGGGACTGGACAGCCCCAGCATTTT
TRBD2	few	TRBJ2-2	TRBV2	CASSPGTSGWVGELFF	TGTGCCAGCAGTCCCGGGACTAGCGGCTGGGTCGGGGAGCTGTTTTTT